Below, 29 T cell receptor beta chains from the same sample are listed, as sequenced in a study of graft-versus-host responses after intestinal transplantation. The repertoire was sequenced with immunoSEQ multiplex PCR; TCRdb's copy has only in-frame clones and lacks some. The table shows 15,000 to 20,000 clones, with around 87% occurring only once. The sample consisted of bone marrow, taken less than 130 days after intestinal transplantation. All receptors derive from a human patient who received an intestinal transplant, so some T cells may come from the graft donor.

V usage is TRBV6-4 and J usage is TRBJ2-1, with D maybe TRBD1 (6 bases). V was clipped by 3 bases and J by 0 bases, with 9 bases between them. Germline V gene sequence: CDR1 MRHNA, CDR2 SNTAGT. The CDR3 length is 15 residues. DNA for the CDR3: TGTGCCAGCAGTGAAGTGACAGGCTCCTACAATGAGCAGTTCTTC. Translated: CASSEVTGSYNEQFF.

This clone has a single count. The chain carries TRBV10-3 and TRBJ1-3; 8 bases are shared with TRBD1. Trimming at V came to 6 bases and at J to 3 bases, leaving 4 bases not matched to a gene. Germline V CDR1 and CDR2: ENHRY, SYGVKD. The CDR3 is 14 residues long. The CDR3 protein is CAIRTDRGGNTIYF. The CDR3 DNA reads as TGTGCCATCAGGACAGACAGGGGTGGAAACACCATATATTTT.

The rearrangement joins TRBV5-5 to TRBJ2-3; D possibly corresponds to TRBD2 (5 bases). Between the trimmed V and J ends, which lost 1 base and 2 bases, there was a span of 23 bases. The CDR3 runs 19 residues. CDR1 is SGHKS, CDR2 YYEKEE, per germline (reference sequence). CDR3 amino acids: CASSLSIPRGFNFTDTQYF. CDR3 sequence (DNA): TGTGCCAGCAGCTTGTCGATCCCCCGGGGATTCAACTTCACAGATACGCAGTATTTT.

J is TRBJ1-6 and V is TRBV6-4; D gene unclear. Deletions cut 3 bases from V and 1 base from J, with 7 bases between. The CDR3 has 15 residues. The V gene's germline CDR1 is MRHNA and CDR2 SNTAGT. CDR3 protein: CASSEQASYNSPLHF. Here the CDR3 DNA reads TGTGCCAGCAGTGAACAAGCTTCCTATAATTCACCCCTCCACTTT.

For this clone: This sample also contains other DNA sequences that code for the same CDR3. The chain is built from TRBV4-2 and TRBJ2-6; 7 bases map to TRBD1. V lost 1 base to trimming and J lost 3 bases; unmatched junction nucleotides: 0. This CDR3 spans 15 amino acids. The germline V gene has CDR1 LGHNA and CDR2 YNFKEQ. The CDR3, as DNA: TGTGCCAGCAGCCAAGGACAGGGTGGGGCCAACGTCCTGACTTTC. Translation gives CASSQGQGGANVLTF.

The gene calls are TRBV2 and TRBJ2-7, with TRBD2 matching over 11 bases. CDR1 and CDR2 (germline): SNHLY, FYNNEI. The length of the CDR3 is 15 residues. The J segment lost 0 bases and the V segment lost 7 bases, leaving 5 bases of the junction unmatched. The CDR3 DNA reads as TGTGCCAGCAAATTACTAGCGGGAGTCTCCTACGAGCAGTACTTC. This gives the protein CASKLLAGVSYEQYF. Combining the CDR3 with reference TRBV2 and TRBJ2-7 gives the whole variable domain EPEVTQTPSHQVTQMGQEVILRCVPISNHLYFYWYRQILGQKVEFLVSFYNNEISEKSEIFDDQFSVERPDGSNFTLKIRSTKLEDSAMYFCASKLLAGVSYEQYFGPGTRLTVT.

V gene TRBV5-4 combines with J gene TRBJ2-6, with D possibly matching TRBD2 (5 bases). The germline V gene has CDR1 SGHNT and CDR2 YYREEE (reference sequence). The CDR3 is 16 amino acids. V was cut by 0 bases and J by 4 bases, with 11 bases left in between. CDR3 sequence: CASSLDLGAGANVLTF. CDR3 coding DNA: TGTGCCAGCAGCTTGGATTTGGGAGCGGGGGCCAACGTCCTGACTTTC.

The chain joins TRBV19 to TRBJ2-6; unclear D gene. Germline V gene sequence: CDR1 LNHDA, CDR2 SQIVND (reference sequence). There are 16 residues in the CDR3. The ends were cut back, 1 base at V and 0 bases at J, with 7 bases in the middle. The CDR3 bases are TGTGCCAGTAGTATAGGTCGCAGCTCTGGGGCCAACGTCCTGACTTTC. Translated, it gives CASSIGRSSGANVLTF.

The rearrangement uses TRBV7-3 and TRBJ1-1; weak D call: TRBD1 (5 bases). Deletions cut 3 bases from V and 5 bases from J, with 16 bases between. The CDR3 is made up of 15 amino acids. CDR1 and CDR2 (germline): SGHTA, FQGTGA. CDR3 region: CASSLSSRGKTEAFF. CDR3 sequence (DNA): TGTGCCAGCAGCTTGAGTTCGAGGGGAAAGACTGAAGCTTTCTTT.

The V and J genes are TRBV28 and TRBJ1-2, with TRBD1 identical over 10 bases. CDR3 length: 15 residues. V gave up 7 bases and J gave up 3 bases; unmatched junction bases: 8. Germline CDR1 and CDR2: MDHEN and SYDVKM. The CDR3 protein is CASTAPGQGHYGYTF. The CDR3 DNA is TGTGCCAGCACCGCTCCGGGACAGGGGCACTATGGCTACACCTTC.

The chain links TRBV19 to TRBJ2-3; TRBD2 is a possible D gene (5 bases). The V gene's germline CDR1 is LNHDA and CDR2 SQIVND (reference sequence). This CDR3 has 15 amino acids. V dropped 8 bases and J dropped 0 bases, with 15 bases sitting between them. CDR3 DNA: TGTGCCAGTGGCCCAGGAGGCGGAAGCACAGATACGCAGTATTTT. This codes for CASGPGGGSTDTQYF.

A remark on this clone: Likely a read error: the CDR3 ends without its conserved phenylalanine or tryptophan. The chain carries TRBV23-1 and TRBJ2-7; the match to TRBD1 covers 10 bases. TRBV23-1 qualifies as an ORF whose function is uncertain. This CDR3 is built from 15 residues. The junction had 10 bases not matched to a gene; V was cut back by 4 bases and J by 7 bases. CDR3 amino acids: CASSPPGQGLWEQYL. In DNA form, the CDR3 reads TGCGCCAGCAGTCCCCCGGGACAGGGGCTCTGGGAGCAGTACCTC.

This rearrangement joins TRBV28 to TRBJ2-1; D gene unclear. This CDR3 has 15 residues. The V end lost 3 bases, the J end lost 6 bases, and 15 bases lay between the germline ends. CDR1 MDHEN and CDR2 SYDVKM come from the germline V gene. In DNA form, the CDR3 reads TGTGCCAGCAGTTTTTTAGCAGACACCCTCAATGAGCAGTTCTTC. Residues: CASSFLADTLNEQFF.

The chain carries TRBV4-1 and TRBJ1-2; maybe TRBD1 (5 bases). The CDR3 has 14 amino acids. CDR1 and CDR2 from the germline V gene are MGHRA and YSYEKL. With 0 bases removed from V and 4 bases from J, the gap between germline ends came to 9 bases. For the CDR3, the DNA is TGCGCCAGCAGCCAAGATCCAGGGCTCTATGGCTACACCTTC. Its protein product is CASSQDPGLYGYTF.

The V and J genes are TRBV11-2 and TRBJ2-3; D is unresolved. V dropped 1 base and J dropped 5 bases, with 10 bases sitting between them. Per germline, CDR1 SGHAT and CDR2 FQNNGV. This CDR3 has 14 amino acids. The CDR3 DNA reads TGTGCCAGCAGCTTAGTTCCCAGGAGAGATACGCAGTATTTT. Its translation is CASSLVPRRDTQYF.

The chain has TRBV19 and TRBJ1-1; D is unresolved. The CDR3 loop spans 14 amino acids. Deletions cut 3 bases from V and 0 bases from J, with 8 bases between. Germline V gives CDR1 LNHDA, CDR2 SQIVND (reference sequence). CDR3 sequence (DNA): TGTGCCAGTAGTATCCCCGGCCTGAACACTGAAGCTTTCTTT. This sequence encodes CASSIPGLNTEAFF.

This sequence joins TRBV29-1 and TRBJ2-1; 9 bases agree with TRBD2. V gave up 7 bases and J gave up 4 bases; unmatched junction bases: 5. Per germline, CDR1 SQVTM and CDR2 ANQGSEA. CDR3 length: 13 residues. The CDR3 loop is CSAVAGVYNEQFF. As DNA, the CDR3 is TGCAGCGCCGTAGCGGGGGTATACAATGAGCAGTTCTTC.

V and J are TRBV6-5 and TRBJ1-5; no clear D gene. In germline, CDR1 is MNHEY, CDR2 SVGAGI. The CDR3 is 15 amino acids. With 3 bases removed from V and 2 bases from J, the gap between germline ends came to 11 bases. As DNA, the CDR3 is TGTGCCAGCAGTTATCGGGGTATAGGCAATCAGCCCCAGCATTTT. Its translation: CASSYRGIGNQPQHF.

V is TRBV6-5 and J is TRBJ2-7, with a tentative D call TRBD1 (6 bases). The germline V gene has CDR1 MNHEY and CDR2 SVGAGI. V was pared by 2 bases and J by 3 bases, with 8 bases between. CDR3 size: 13 residues. The CDR3 loop reads CASSYGQNYEQYF. The CDR3 bases are TGTGCCAGCAGTTACGGACAGAACTACGAGCAGTACTTC.

The rearrangement uses TRBV14 and TRBJ2-2; D is unresolved. The CDR3 is 14 residues long. The germline V gene has CDR1 SGHDN and CDR2 FVKESK. With 8 bases removed from V and 5 bases from J, the gap between germline ends came to 15 bases. The DNA for the CDR3 is TGTGCCAGCGAACCTCAAATCGGTACCGGGGAGCTGTTTTTT. Protein product: CASEPQIGTGELFF. The whole variable domain, remainder taken from reference TRBV14 and TRBJ2-2, is EAGVTQFPSHSVIEKGQTVTLRCDPISGHDNLYWYRRVMGKEIKFLLHFVKESKQDESGMPNNRFLAERTGGTYSTLKVQPAELEDSGVYFCASEPQIGTGELFFGEGSRLTVL.

The rearrangement links TRBV7-8 to TRBJ2-7; D ambiguous. Germline V CDR1 and CDR2: SGHVS, FQNEAQ. Trimming cost V 3 bases and J 4 bases, with 4 bases left between them. The CDR3 contains 11 residues. In nucleotides, the CDR3 is TGTGCCAGCAGCTTCCGTTACGAGCAGTACTTC. It is translated as CASSFRYEQYF.

V usage is TRBV27 and J usage is TRBJ2-1, with D tentatively TRBD2 (5 bases). CDR1 is MNHEY and CDR2 is SMNVEV in the germline V gene (reference sequence). Deletions cut 3 bases from V and 5 bases from J, with 14 bases between. This CDR3 contains 15 residues. DNA for the CDR3: TGTGCCAGCAGTTTTAAAGACTACCGCAACAATGAGCAGTTCTTC. Its protein product is CASSFKDYRNNEQFF.

The rearrangement joins TRBV9 to TRBJ1-5; possible D gene TRBD1, 5 bases. The CDR3 is 16 amino acids. Trimming left V 3 bases short and J 4 bases short, with 17 bases between. The V gene's germline CDR1 is SGDLS and CDR2 YYNGEE. The CDR3 region has the DNA TGTGCCAGCAGCGCATCCCCCTCGGGGGGAAATCAGCCCCAGCATTTT. Translated: CASSASPSGGNQPQHF.

CDR3 in amino acids: CASSLFGAGGTYEQYF. The CDR3 region has the DNA TGTGCCAGCAGTTTATTCGGAGCGGGAGGGACCTACGAGCAGTACTTC. This chain connects TRBV27 to TRBJ2-7, with 10 bases lining up with TRBD2. The CDR3 is made up of 16 amino acids. Per germline, CDR1 MNHEY and CDR2 SMNVEV (reference sequence). V gave up 1 base and J gave up 2 bases; unmatched junction bases: 5.

This sequence joins TRBV27 and TRBJ2-1; possibly TRBD1 or TRBD2 for D (5 bases each). The CDR3 covers 15 residues. The V end was cut by 3 bases, the J end by 0 bases, with 9 bases between. The germline V gene encodes CDR1 MNHEY and CDR2 SMNVEV (reference sequence). The CDR3 protein is CASSLGDGSYNEQFF. In DNA, the CDR3 is TGTGCCAGCAGTTTGGGGGACGGCTCCTACAATGAGCAGTTCTTC.

This chain connects TRBV2 to TRBJ2-3; 10 bases line up with TRBD2. CDR1 and CDR2 (germline): SNHLY, FYNNEI. With V trimmed by 7 bases and J by 1 base, 5 bases remained unmatched. The CDR3 contains 15 residues. The CDR3 DNA is TGTGCCAGCATGAAAAGCGGGAGGGGCACAGATACGCAGTATTTT. Its protein is CASMKSGRGTDTQYF.

The chain has TRBV19 and TRBJ2-7; 12 bases are a match to TRBD1. Looked up from germline, CDR1 is LNHDA and CDR2 is SQIVND (reference sequence). The CDR3 length is 15 residues. After removal of 8 bases from V and 4 bases from J, the junction contained 9 bases not matched to a gene. This chain's CDR3 is CASQLGTGGLYEQYF. CDR3 in DNA: TGTGCCAGTCAACTAGGGACAGGGGGCCTATACGAGCAGTACTTC.

The chain couples TRBV19 to TRBJ2-7; 10 nucleotides line up with TRBD2. Germline V gene sequence: CDR1 LNHDA, CDR2 SQIVND (reference sequence). This CDR3 spans 16 amino acids. V dropped 8 bases and J dropped 1; count of bases not matched to a gene: 11. The CDR3 protein is CASSIAGGILSYEQYF. The CDR3 DNA reads TGTGCCAGTTCTATAGCGGGAGGTATCTTATCCTACGAGCAGTACTTC.

The DNA of the CDR3 is TGTGCCAGCAGCCAAGATAGGGCAGTTAGCTCCTACGAGCAGTACTTC. Protein sequence: CASSQDRAVSSYEQYF. This rearrangement joins TRBV14 to TRBJ2-7; D gene ambiguous. Germline assignment: CDR1 SGHDN and CDR2 FVKESK. CDR3 length: 16 amino acids. V was cut by 0 bases and J by 0 bases, with 12 bases left in between. The entire variable domain, with the rest obtained from reference TRBV14 and TRBJ2-7, is as follows: EAGVTQFPSHSVIEKGQTVTLRCDPISGHDNLYWYRRVMGKEIKFLLHFVKESKQDESGMPNNRFLAERTGGTYSTLKVQPAELEDSGVYFCASSQDRAVSSYEQYFGPGTRLTVT.